The 13 T cell receptor beta chains given below trace back to one sample, sequenced in a study of T cell responses to AZD1222 COVID-19 vaccine. Libraries were prepared by immunoSEQ multiplex PCR; TCRdb keeps only in-frame clonotypes and omits some of them. Here the sample spans under 200,000 clones, 80% to 95% being singletons. The sample consisted of peripheral blood, taken on day 0 of AZD1222 vaccination. The receptor source for this set is an adult in good health.

J is TRBJ1-1 and V is TRBV6-5, with a weak D call TRBD1 (6 bases). Germline V lookup: CDR1 MNHEY, CDR2 SVGAGI. The CDR3 loop spans 15 amino acids. V dropped 0 bases and J dropped 5 bases, with 13 bases sitting between them. The CDR3 DNA is TGTGCCAGCAGTTACTCGTGGAGGGGGGGAACTGAAGCTTTCTTT. This encodes CASSYSWRGGTEAFF.

The chain has TRBV5-1 and TRBJ2-5; 8 bases line up with TRBD1. Per the germline V gene, CDR1 is SGHRS and CDR2 is YFSETQ. The CDR3 has 15 residues. The trim removed 0 bases at V and 5 bases at J, leaving 6 bases unmatched. The CDR3 DNA follows: TGCGCCAGCAGCTTGGCTTACAGGGGGGCGGAGACCCAGTACTTC. Amino acid sequence: CASSLAYRGAETQYF.

This sequence joins TRBV3-1 (or the pseudogene TRBV3-2) and TRBJ1-2, with D unclear. V shed 1 base and J shed 4 bases, with 13 bases lying between them. Per the germline V gene, CDR1 is LGHDT and CDR2 is YNNKEL (reference sequence). The CDR3 is 15 amino acids. CDR3 in DNA: TGTGCCAGCAGCCAAGGGGGATTTCGGGGCTATGGCTACACCTTC. Amino acid sequence: CASSQGGFRGYGYTF.

The chain is built from TRBV21-1 and TRBJ1-1; whether TRBD1, the table's D call, matches the DNA was not checked. TRBV21-1 represents a pseudogene. This CDR3 comprises 20 residues. The DNA for the CDR3 is TGTGCCAGCAGCTCAAGAGGGTGTCAGGGGATCGGCGCGTGGAACACTGAAGCTTTCTTT. It yields the protein CASSSRGCQGIGAWNTEAFF.

The gene calls are TRBV19 and TRBJ2-7, with TRBD2 as a possible D gene (6 bases). The CDR3 length is 13 residues. V shed 7 bases and J shed 5 bases, with 15 bases lying between them. The germline CDR1 and CDR2 sequences are LNHDA and SQIVND (reference sequence). CDR3 amino acids: CASTPGGRNEQYF. The CDR3 nucleotides read TGTGCCAGTACCCCCGGGGGAAGGAACGAGCAGTACTTC.

The V call is TRBV21-1, the J call TRBJ1-1; the table gives TRBD1 as D, unverified against the DNA. TRBV21-1 is given as a pseudogene. CDR3 length equals 19 residues. The DNA for the CDR3 is TGTGCCAGCAGCTACCGCCCGGAGAGGACAAGATTCGGTGACACTGAAGCTTTCTTT. Its translation: CASSYRPERTRFGDTEAFF.

The chain couples TRBV6-1 to TRBJ2-7; 10 nucleotides agree with TRBD1. Trimming removed 2 bases from V and 3 bases from J; junction bases left unmatched: 7. CDR1 is MNHNS and CDR2 is SASEGT in the germline V gene. The CDR3 contains 16 residues. Written as DNA, the CDR3 is TGTGCCAGCAGTGAAATCCCCGGGACAGGGGTCTACGAGCAGTACTTC. Protein: CASSEIPGTGVYEQYF.

This clone was seen a few times. The V gene is TRBV3-1 (or the pseudogene TRBV3-2), the J gene TRBJ1-3; D call uncertain. Germline V CDR1 and CDR2: LGHDT, YNNKEL (reference sequence). V was cut by 2 bases and J by 3 bases, with 5 bases left in between. The CDR3 is 13 residues long. CDR3 DNA sequence: TGTGCCAGCAGCCAACATAATGGAAACACCATATATTTT. Its translation: CASSQHNGNTIYF.

This clone showed up just once. The chain combines TRBV2 with TRBJ1-1, with D hard to call. The CDR3 has 14 amino acids. Germline lookup yields CDR1 SNHLY and CDR2 FYNNEI. The V and J ends lost 3 bases and 6 bases respectively, with 14 bases between them. This chain's CDR3 is CASSEGPFNAEAFF. CDR3 nucleotide sequence: TGTGCCAGCAGTGAGGGCCCATTCAATGCTGAAGCTTTCTTT.

The chain has TRBV19 and TRBJ2-1; 8 nucleotides agree with TRBD2. The V gene end was trimmed by 5 bases and the J gene end by 4 bases; junction bases not matched to a gene: 4. Germline values: CDR1 LNHDA, CDR2 SQIVND (reference sequence). This CDR3 comprises 14 residues. This chain's CDR3 is CASSPGTSYNEQFF. The CDR3, as DNA: TGTGCCAGTAGTCCCGGGACTAGTTACAATGAGCAGTTCTTC.

This clone was counted a few times. This rearrangement joins TRBV7-3 to TRBJ2-2, with 10 bases lining up with TRBD2. J lost 7 bases, V lost 6 bases, and 8 bases had no gene match. In germline, CDR1 is SGHTA, CDR2 FQGTGA. The CDR3 is made up of 15 amino acids. This CDR3 is CASSLSSGSSGELFF. The DNA for the CDR3 is TGTGCCAGCAGTTTGTCTAGCGGGAGTAGCGGGGAGCTGTTTTTT. Full variable domain (outside the CDR3, taken from reference TRBV7-3 and TRBJ2-2): GAGVSQTPSNKVTEKGKYVELRCDPISGHTALYWYRQSLGQGPEFLIYFQGTGAADDSGLPNDRFFAVRPEGSVSTLKIQRTERGDSAVYLCASSLSSGSSGELFFGEGSRLTVL.

The V and J genes are TRBV30 and TRBJ1-1; D gene uncertain. Per the germline V gene, CDR1 is GTSNPN and CDR2 is SVGIG (reference sequence). Trimming removed 5 bases from V and 5 bases from J, with 9 bases in between. The CDR3 consists of 11 residues. Here the CDR3 DNA reads TGTGCCTGGGGCTCCAGAACTGAAGCTTTCTTT. Residues: CAWGSRTEAFF.

This sequence joins TRBV4-1 and TRBJ1-5, with D unresolved. Trimming removed 4 bases at V and 2 bases at J, with 18 bases between. The CDR3 runs 17 residues. Germline-derived CDR1 and CDR2 are MGHRA and YSYEKL. As DNA, the CDR3 is TGCGCCAGCAGCCGCCTACCGCGGGAGGGTCGCAATCAGCCCCAGCATTTT. This encodes CASSRLPREGRNQPQHF.